This TCR beta chain is from a study of blood T cell repertoires in COVID-19 (dated by TCRdb to the early 2020s). About the investigation overall: ImmuneRACE Cohort 3 recovered participants were defined by two consecutive negative NP/OP PCR tests, healthcare professional clearance, or symptom resolution. The samples were drawn from the first 160 participants of the ongoing ImmuneRACE study and from roughly 1,300 subjects provided by 6 global collaborators. The repertoires were released in a freely available public database intended as a resource for research on the immune response to SARS-CoV-2. The prospective study material was composed of cDNA or gDNA derived from T cells, B-cell-depleted T cells, or PBMCs. Subjects who had been exposed to COVID-19, were actively infected with it, or had recovered from it provided the deeply sampled blood TCRbeta repertoires that made up the dataset. Samples from collaborators originated in the United States, Italy and Spain and spanned both the acute and convalescent phases of COVID-19. A de-identified subject ID, COVID-19 status, age in years and sex were almost always included in the sample metadata. Where HLA class I and class II types were available, the types were taken from metadata supplied by the sample provider, not from assay-based typing.

Findings and caveats that apply to the study as a whole: The amount of clinical and demographic metadata varied by source and participant and was provided uncurated.

Inclusive of the bounding cysteine and phenylalanine, the CDR3 is 15 residues long. The entry retains the CDR3 DNA only, 45 bases that are in frame from base 1. Taken from the germline V gene, the CDR1 and CDR2 loops are MDHEN and SYDVKM. V loses 5 bases at its end and J loses 6 bases; junction bases beyond the gene matches: 8. The immunoSEQ Assay, a bias-controlled multiplex PCR, was used to amplify TCRbeta CDR3 regions from genomic DNA. The study's own analysis went as follows. The number of nucleated cells in each sample was estimated from the amplification of reference gene primers within the assay. To quantify the absolute abundance of each unique TCRbeta CDR3 rearrangement, sequence reads were collapsed and filtered. For each sample, productive Simpson clonality was calculated by taking the square root of Simpson's diversity index across productive rearrangements. Sourced from immuneACCESS, this table was stored by TCRdb with only in-frame sequences that have V and J called. A share of the clones is absent; for the studies checked, an unresolved V gene accounts for under half, and the remainder has no known explanation. V and J calls and clone size follow that table, whereas D and trimming were derived from the DNA. The sample data list a few hundred thousand clones, and 88% of these were observed just once. The ten top clones hold 2% to 2.5% of the sample.

Enrolling through a virtual design, the prospective study's participants ranged in age from roughly 18 to 95 years and lived across roughly 24 United States geographic areas. In the prospective study, participants were assigned to cohorts based on the clinical history participants reported in a screening survey and a study questionnaire. In the prospective study, whole blood, serum and a nasopharyngeal or oropharyngeal swab were collected from each participant by mobile phlebotomists. Over an approximately 2-month period, participants in the prospective study had the option of providing additional blood draws and questionnaires. Before DNA extraction, blood samples from the prospective study were shipped at room temperature or frozen. A word on this clone: The clone's antigen remains unknown. The sample holds no much larger clone one base away, and base qualities are not on file.

The chain uses TRBV28 and TRBJ2-1, and 9 junctional nucleotides match TRBD1. Sequences were obtained from PBMCs or T cells enriched from blood (not recorded which). The clonotype comes from an older woman in a cohort exposed to, infected with or recovered from COVID-19 (not recorded which). The DNA sequence is given as TGTGCCAGCAGTACCCCCGGGACAGGGTCCAATGAGCAGTTCTTC. Translated, this gives CASSTPGTGSNEQFF.